This T cell receptor (beta chain) came from a study of blood T cell repertoires in COVID-19 (dated by TCRdb to 2020 to 2021). A note on the overall study: Samples from collaborators originated in the United States, Italy and Spain and spanned both the acute and convalescent phases of COVID-19. The material from the prospective study consisted of cDNA or gDNA derived from T cells, B-cell-depleted T cells, or PBMCs. The dataset comprised deeply sampled blood TCRbeta repertoires from subjects exposed to, actively infected with, or recovered from COVID-19. A freely available public database, intended as a resource for researchers studying the immune response to SARS-CoV-2, is where the repertoires were released. The samples were drawn from the first 160 participants of the ongoing ImmuneRACE study and from under 1,500 subjects provided by 6 global collaborators. Sample metadata almost always included a de-identified subject ID, COVID-19 status, age in years and sex. Where available, HLA class I and class II types were obtained from metadata supplied by the sample provider rather than from assay-based typing.

The immunoSEQ Assay, a bias-controlled multiplex PCR, was used to amplify TCRbeta CDR3 regions from genomic DNA. Turning to the authors' computational methods: Within the assay, amplification of reference gene primers was used to estimate how many nucleated cells each sample contained. To quantify the absolute abundance of each unique TCRbeta CDR3 rearrangement, sequence reads were collapsed and filtered. For each sample, productive Simpson clonality was calculated as the square root of Simpson's diversity index over productive rearrangements. As stored in TCRdb, this immuneACCESS dataset retains in-frame rearrangements with V and J assigned. A fraction of the clones does not appear; measured against another copy, unresolved V genes explain less than half of the discrepancy, and the remainder lacks a known reason. V, J and clone size are taken as reported in that table, and D and trimming were inferred from the DNA itself. The sample table shows about 150,000 clones, and around four fifths are seen once. The ten most abundant clones make up around 2.7% of the sample.

In Seattle, one collaborating source enrolled patients while the infection was active and tracked those patients longitudinally over the course of disease. Each collaborating institution followed its own protocols to collect whole blood in K2EDTA tubes. Collaborator samples were shipped for TCRbeta analysis as frozen whole blood, isolated PBMCs, or DNA extracted from either sample type. Worth noting for this clone: Its binding antigen is unknown. Base qualities are not provided; no much larger clone lies one nucleotide away.

Paper-wide results and their limitations: Clinical and demographic metadata were provided uncurated, with the amount varying by source and participant.

From the germline V gene (reference sequence), CDR1 is SGHNT and CDR2 is YYREEE. Compared with germline, V lacks 4 bases and J lacks 3 bases; bases without a gene match: 2. The cysteine opens and the phenylalanine closes a CDR3 of 13 amino acids. This entry keeps only the CDR3 DNA: 39 bases, framed from base 1. The rearranged segments are TRBV5-4 and TRBJ2-5; the central 8 bases match TRBD1. This TCR was recovered from a woman at least 80 years old with COVID-19, enrolled during active disease. The sequenced sample consisted of peripheral blood. The DNA reads as follows: TGTGCCAGCAGCCAGGACAGGGAAGAGACCCAGTACTTC. It is translated as CASSQDREETQYF.